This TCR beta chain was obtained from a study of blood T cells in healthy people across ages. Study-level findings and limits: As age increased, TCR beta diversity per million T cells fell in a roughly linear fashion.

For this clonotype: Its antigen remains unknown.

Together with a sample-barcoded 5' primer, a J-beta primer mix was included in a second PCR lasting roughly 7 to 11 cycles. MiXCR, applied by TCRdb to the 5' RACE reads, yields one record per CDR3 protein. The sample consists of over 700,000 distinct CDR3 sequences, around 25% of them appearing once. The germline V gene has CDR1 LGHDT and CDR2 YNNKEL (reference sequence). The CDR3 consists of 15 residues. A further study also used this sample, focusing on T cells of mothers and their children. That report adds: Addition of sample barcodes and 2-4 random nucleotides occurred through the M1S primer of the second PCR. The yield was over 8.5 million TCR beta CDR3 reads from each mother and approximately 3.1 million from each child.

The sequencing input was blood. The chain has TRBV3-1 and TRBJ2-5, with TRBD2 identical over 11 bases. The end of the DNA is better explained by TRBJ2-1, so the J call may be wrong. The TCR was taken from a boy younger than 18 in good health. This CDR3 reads CASSQIAGGPGGQFF. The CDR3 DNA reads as TGTGCCAGCAGCCAAATAGCGGGAGGGCCTGGTGGGCAGTTCTTC.